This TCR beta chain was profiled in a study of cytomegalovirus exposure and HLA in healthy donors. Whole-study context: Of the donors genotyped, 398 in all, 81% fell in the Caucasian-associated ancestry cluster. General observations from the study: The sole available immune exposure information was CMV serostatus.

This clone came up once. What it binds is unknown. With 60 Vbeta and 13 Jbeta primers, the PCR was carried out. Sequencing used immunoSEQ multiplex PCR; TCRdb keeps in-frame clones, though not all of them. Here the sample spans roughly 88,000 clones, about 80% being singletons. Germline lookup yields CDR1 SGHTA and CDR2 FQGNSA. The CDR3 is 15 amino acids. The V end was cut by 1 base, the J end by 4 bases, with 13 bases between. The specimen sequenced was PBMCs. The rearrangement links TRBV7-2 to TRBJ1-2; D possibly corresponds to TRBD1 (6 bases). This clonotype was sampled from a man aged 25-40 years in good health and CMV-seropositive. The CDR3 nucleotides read TGTGCCAGCAGCTTAGATCCGGGAGGGGGCTATGGCTACACCTTC. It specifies CASSLDPGGGYGYTF. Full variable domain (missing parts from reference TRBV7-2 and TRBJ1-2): GAGVSQSPSNKVTEKGKDVELRCDPISGHTALYWYRQSLGQGLEFLIYFQGNSAPDKSGLPSDRFSAERTGGSVSTLTIQRTQQEDSAVYLCASSLDPGGGYGYTFGSGTRLTVV.